This is a list of T cell receptor beta chains from one sample in a study of blood T cell repertoires in COVID-19. Data came from immunoSEQ multiplex PCR; TCRdb stores just in-frame clones and leaves some out. Of approximately 150,000 clones listed, over 80% are singletons. The sequencing sample was made of peripheral blood. The origin of the receptors is a man aged 25-40 years with COVID-19, enrolled during active disease. Each CDR3 is given with its conserved first and last residue. The D gene is left open where the match is weak. Only some rows state a clone size, as once, few, many or a class for expanded clones.

D	size	V	J	DNA	CDR3
TRBD2	once	TRBV6-5	TRBJ2-7	TGTGCCAGCACTAAAGGACTAGCGAGCTCCTACGAGCAGTACTTC	CASTKGLASSYEQYF
TRBD2	NA	TRBV20-1	TRBJ2-7	TGCAGTGCTAGTACGGAACTAGCGGGATGGGACGAGCAGTACTTC	CSASTELAGWDEQYF
NA	once	TRBV5-4	TRBJ2-4	TGTGCCAGCAGCTTGGCGCAGGGGTCCGAAAACATTCAGTACTTC	CASSLAQGSENIQYF
NA	NA	TRBV30	TRBJ2-5	TGTGCCTGGAGCCGAAACATACAAGAGACCCAGTACTTC	CAWSRNIQETQYF
TRBD1	NA	TRBV5-1	TRBJ2-5	TGCGCCAGCAGCTCACGGGACAGTAGCATGGAGACCCAGTACTTC	CASSSRDSSMETQYF
TRBD2	NA	TRBV6-5	TRBJ2-3	TGTGCCAGCACCGGGACTAGACCAGATACGCAGTATTTT	CASTGTRPDTQYF
NA	NA	TRBV5-6	TRBJ1-2	TGTGCCAGCAGTCTCGGACACACTATTGGCTACACCTTC	CASSLGHTIGYTF
NA	NA	TRBV18	TRBJ1-5	TGTGCCAGCTCACCTCGAAGGGAGGATCAGCCCCAGCATTTT	CASSPRREDQPQHF
NA	NA	TRBV6-5	TRBJ1-1	TGTGCCAGCAGTCCAATAGTTACGGCTTTCTTT	CASSPIVTAFF
NA	once	TRBV30	TRBJ1-5	TGTGCCTGGAGTGTACTTGGACCGAGGGATCAGCCCCAGCATTTT	CAWSVLGPRDQPQHF
NA	NA	TRBV21-1	TRBJ2-2	TGTGCCAGCAGCGCGGGACTAGCGGGATGTCCAGGGCCTCGGGAGCTGTTTTTT	CASSAGLAGCPGPRELFF
TRBD1	NA	TRBV29-1	TRBJ1-2	TGCAGCGCCGGGGACAGCGCTAACTATGGCTACACCTTC	CSAGDSANYGYTF
TRBD1	few	TRBV28	TRBJ1-2	TGTGCCAGCAGCTCCCTACGGGGGACAGAAAGTAACTATGGCTACACCTTC	CASSSLRGTESNYGYTF
NA	NA	TRBV24-1	TRBJ2-2	TGTGCCACCAGTGCCGGCAGGGTGAACACCGGGGAGCTGTTTTTT	CATSAGRVNTGELFF
NA	once	TRBV6-2/TRBV6-3	TRBJ1-2	TGTGCCAGCAGTTACCTCAGATACTATGGCTACACCTTC	CASSYLRYYGYTF
NA	NA	TRBV6-4	TRBJ2-3	TGTGCCAGCAGTGACGGGAGTGGGCCCACAGATACGCAGTATTTT	CASSDGSGPTDTQYF
NA	NA	TRBV4-2	TRBJ1-3	TGTGCCAGCAGCCAAGATCAGGTCTTGGGAAACACCATATATTTT	CASSQDQVLGNTIYF
NA	NA	TRBV7-8	TRBJ1-2	TGTGCCAGCAGTTTAGGGACTCTAAGCTATGGCTACACCTTC	CASSLGTLSYGYTF
NA	few	TRBV30	TRBJ1-2	TGTGCCTGGAGTGGCAGACTCTCGACTCCTGGCTACACCTTC	CAWSGRLSTPGYTF
NA	NA	TRBV7-6	TRBJ2-2	TGTGCCAGCAGCTTAGGAGCTGGGGCGAACGGGGAGCTGTTTTTT	CASSLGAGANGELFF
NA	NA	TRBV19	TRBJ2-5	TGTGCCAGTAGTATAGGGGCCGGAGAGACCCAGTACTTC	CASSIGAGETQYF
TRBD2	NA	TRBV7-9	TRBJ2-1	TGTGCCAGCAGCCCGGGGACTAGATATGACAATGAGCAGTTCTTC	CASSPGTRYDNEQFF
NA	NA	TRBV28	TRBJ1-3	TGTGCCAGCAGTGACCCCGGGGTAGCTGGAAACACCATATATTTT	CASSDPGVAGNTIYF
NA	NA	TRBV2	TRBJ1-2	TGTGCCAGCAGTGGACAGTTCGGCTACACCTTC	CASSGQFGYTF
NA	NA	TRBV19	TRBJ1-4	TGTGCCAGTAGCCCGGCCGGGATCGGGAATGAAAAACTGTTTTTT	CASSPAGIGNEKLFF
TRBD2	NA	TRBV5-4	TRBJ2-7	TGTGCCAGCAGCTTGGGCGGGAGACCCGAGCTGGAGCAGTACTTC	CASSLGGRPELEQYF
NA	NA	TRBV25-1	TRBJ2-1	TGTGCCAGCAGACCGGGTCGGTGGAACAATGAGCAGTTCTTC	CASRPGRWNNEQFF
TRBD2	NA	TRBV24-1	TRBJ2-1	TGTGCCACCAGTGATGGCGCGGGGGGTTCCTACAATGAGCAGTTCTTC	CATSDGAGGSYNEQFF
NA	NA	TRBV9	TRBJ2-3	TGTGCCAGCAGCCTTAGCACAGATACGCAGTATTTT	CASSLSTDTQYF
TRBD1	NA	TRBV7-9	TRBJ1-1	TGTGCCAGCGGTCGACAGGGAGACACTGAAGCTTTCTTT	CASGRQGDTEAFF
NA	NA	TRBV4-1	TRBJ1-1	TGCGCCAGCAGCCCGGGGGGCGGCACTGAAGCTTTCTTT	CASSPGGGTEAFF
NA	NA	TRBV6-5	TRBJ2-5	TGTGCCAGCAGTTACTCGACTGGGAGGGAGACCCAGTACTTC	CASSYSTGRETQYF
NA	NA	TRBV28	TRBJ1-3	TGTGCCAGCAGCCAAGGGCAGGGTTTGTTGTCTGGAAACACCATATATTTT	CASSQGQGLLSGNTIYF
NA	NA	TRBV18	TRBJ2-7	TGTGCCAGCTCACCGAGTAGTTACGAGCAGTACTTC	CASSPSSYEQYF
NA	NA	TRBV6-6	TRBJ2-7	TGTGCCAGCAGAACGACTACCGCCTACGAGCAGTACTTC	CASRTTTAYEQYF
TRBD1	NA	TRBV20-1	TRBJ2-1	TGCAGTGCTAGTGATACCCTTGCCGAGACAGGGGATATTGAGCAGTTCTTC	CSASDTLAETGDIEQFF
NA	NA	TRBV18	TRBJ2-7	TGTGCCAGCTCACCAGGGTTACAGTACGAGCAGTACTTC	CASSPGLQYEQYF
NA	NA	TRBV11-2	TRBJ1-4	TGTGCCAGCAGTGCTGGACAGTTAATACGCGAAAAACTGTTTTTT	CASSAGQLIREKLFF
TRBD2	NA	TRBV10-3	TRBJ2-7	TGTGCCATCAGACCCGGACTAGCGGGGTTCTACGAGCAGTACTTC	CAIRPGLAGFYEQYF
NA	NA	TRBV15	TRBJ1-5	TGTGCCACCAGCACTGACCTGGACACCTACAATCAGCCCCAGCATTTT	CATSTDLDTYNQPQHF
TRBD1	NA	TRBV19	TRBJ1-5	TGTGCCAGTAGTCCCGGGGACAGGGAGATAAATCAGCCCCAGCATTTT	CASSPGDREINQPQHF
TRBD2	NA	TRBV11-2	TRBJ2-5	TGTGCCAGCCTGGGACTAGCGGGAGAATGGAAGACCCAGTACTTC	CASLGLAGEWKTQYF
NA	NA	TRBV6-5	TRBJ1-5	TGTGCCAGCAGTTACCGGTATAGCAATCAGCCCCAGCATTTT	CASSYRYSNQPQHF
TRBD1	once	TRBV2	TRBJ1-2	TGTGCCAGCAGTCCACTCGACAGGGACGCCTTC	CASSPLDRDAF
NA	NA	TRBV7-9	TRBJ1-1	TGTGCCAGCAGCTTAAACAGGAACACTGAAGCTTTCTTT	CASSLNRNTEAFF
TRBD2	NA	TRBV28	TRBJ2-5	TGTGCCAGCAGTTCAGGACTAGAACTTTACCGGGAGACCCAGTACTTC	CASSSGLELYRETQYF